This T cell receptor (beta chain) came from a study of control samples from healthy donors and cancer patients. The V gene lost 1 base and the J gene lost 8 bases, with 0 bases spanning the gap. The germline V gene has CDR1 LGHNT and CDR2 FRNRAP. This CDR3 has 11 amino acids. Sequencing was performed with immunoSEQ multiplex PCR; in TCRdb, only in-frame clones are kept and a portion is missing. The profile covers 140,000 or so clones, with about 89% appearing a single time and less than 5.5% taken by the ten largest. The receptor comes from a man under 40 in good health. The V call is TRBV12-5, the J call TRBJ1-6; no clear D. The sequenced sample was blood. CDR3 in amino acids: CASGLDSPLHF. CDR3 sequence (DNA): TGTGCTAGTGGTTTGGATTCACCCCTCCACTTT.